The 5 T cell receptor beta chains in this list originate from one sample, sequenced in a study of CD8 T cells in ankylosing spondylitis. TCRdb reprocessed the 5' RACE reads with MiXCR, giving one entry per CDR3 protein. The sample records 270,000 or so distinct CDR3 sequences, over 15% being singletons. The sequenced sample consisted of blood, either unsorted or a sorted T cell fraction (not recorded which). The receptors here all came from a male donor with ankylosing spondylitis or in good health (not recorded which).

This clonotype turned up a few times. V is TRBV7-3 and J is TRBJ2-1; D perhaps matches TRBD1 (6 bases). V gave up 5 bases and J gave up 2 bases, with 10 bases separating them. Germline-derived CDR1 and CDR2 are SGHTA and FQGTGA. The CDR3 runs 14 residues. As DNA, the CDR3 is TGTGCCAGCAGCGTTACAGGGCCCTACAATGAGCAGTTCTTC. This sequence encodes CASSVTGPYNEQFF. The full variable domain, in which reference TRBV7-3 and TRBJ2-1 provide the parts outside the CDR3, is GAGVSQTPSNKVTEKGKYVELRCDPISGHTALYWYRQSLGQGPEFLIYFQGTGAADDSGLPNDRFFAVRPEGSVSTLKIQRTERGDSAVYLCASSVTGPYNEQFFGPGTRLTVL.

This clonotype was observed at least ten times. This chain uses TRBV27 with TRBJ2-2; D is unclear. V lost 4 bases to trimming and J lost 1 base, with 7 bases between them. The CDR3 spans 14 residues. Per the germline V gene, CDR1 is MNHEY and CDR2 is SMNVEV (reference sequence). This chain's CDR3 is CASSSGWNTGELFF. CDR3 in DNA: TGTGCCAGCAGTTCCGGGTGGAACACCGGGGAGCTGTTTTTT.

The V call is TRBV9, the J call TRBJ2-7; D uncertain. Germline values: CDR1 SGDLS, CDR2 YYNGEE. Trimming took off 0 bases at V and 1 base at J, with 8 bases between the two ends. CDR3 length: 14 residues. The CDR3, as DNA: TGTGCCAGCAGCGTAGGCGACGAATCCTACGAGCAGTACTTC. It codes for CASSVGDESYEQYF.

This clonotype was counted many times. The V call is TRBV29-1, the J call TRBJ2-3, with 14 bases matching TRBD2. Trimming at V came to 4 bases and at J to 4 bases, leaving 10 bases not matched to a gene. Per the germline V gene, CDR1 is SQVTM and CDR2 is ANQGSEA. This CDR3 has 17 amino acids. The DNA of the CDR3 is TGCAGCGTTGGGGGGACTAGCGGGAGTGAAGACCCAGATACGCAGTATTTT. The encoded protein is CSVGGTSGSEDPDTQYF.

This clonotype came up a few times. This chain connects TRBV12-3 or TRBV12-4 to TRBJ2-5; D possibly corresponds to TRBD2 (6 bases). V gave up 0 bases and J gave up 5 bases, with 16 bases separating them. This CDR3 has 16 residues. Written as DNA, the CDR3 is TGTGCCAGCAGTTTAGCGTACTCGTCGGGGGATGAGACCCAGTACTTC. Amino acid sequence: CASSLAYSSGDETQYF.